Detailed here is one T cell receptor beta chain. Original methodology: It was from reference gene primer amplification that nucleated cell counts were estimated. TCRdb's copy holds only in-frame clones and misses some; the assay was immunoSEQ multiplex PCR. That table is the source of V, J and clone size, and D and trimming were worked out from the DNA. The sample includes just under 60,000 clones, roughly 80% of them seen just once. The data derive from a study of blood T cell repertoires in COVID-19. Study background: COVID-19 samples from acute and convalescent phases originated in the United States, Italy and Spain. T cells, B-cell-depleted T cells, or PBMCs supplied cDNA or gDNA.

This CDR3 is built from 14 residues. Germline V gene sequence: CDR1 SGHTA, CDR2 FQGNSA. Between the trimmed V and J ends, which lost 2 bases and 2 bases, there was a span of 9 bases. This clonotype was sampled from a human donor in a cohort sampled during active COVID-19. Sequences were obtained from peripheral blood. The rearrangement uses TRBV7-2 and TRBJ1-2; D not resolved. Here the CDR3 reads CASSLIRANYGYTF. In nucleotides, the CDR3 is TGTGCCAGCAGCTTAATTAGAGCGAACTATGGCTACACCTTC.